This record covers a single T cell receptor (beta chain). The data originate from a study of T cells in tuberculosis. The study, taken as a whole, reports: The stringent gate may have excluded weak CD1B-GMM tetramer binders.

Thawed, overnight-rested PBMC were stained with GMM-loaded CD1B tetramer, viability dye and anti-CD3, then sorted. The lipid loaded on the CD1B tetramers was C32 glucose monomycolate from Rhodococcus equi. Chain pairing is unknown; alpha and beta were sequenced separately. Clones were sequenced by immunoSEQ multiplex PCR, and TCRdb holds only the in-frame ones, with some missing. The sample lists more than 70,000 clones, roughly 88% occurring once. The CDR3 is made up of 13 amino acids. The V end was cut by 3 bases, the J end by 7 bases, with 15 bases between. From germline, CDR1 is GTSNPN and CDR2 SVGIG (reference sequence).

The receptor comes from an adult woman with latent tuberculosis. The chain joins TRBV30 to TRBJ1-2; D gene ambiguous. The sequenced sample was CD1b-GMM tetramer-negative cells sorted from PBMCs. CDR3 bases: TGTGCCTGGAGAGGTCGGGCGGAGGTTGGCTACACCTTC. This translates into CAWRGRAEVGYTF.